The rows below give T cell receptor beta chains drawn from one sample of a study of blood T cell repertoires in COVID-19. TCRdb's table, derived via immunoSEQ multiplex PCR, lists solely in-frame clones and lacks some. Of about 200,000 clones detected, roughly 89% appear once; the ten largest clones hold around 2.3%. The sample consisted of PBMCs or T cells enriched from blood (not recorded which). Source of these receptors: a woman aged 40 to 50 with acute COVID-19. Both conserved end residues are part of each CDR3. The D gene is left open where the match is weak. Not every row has a clone size; where given, it reads once, few, many or a size class.

j_call v_call clone_size d_call cdr3_nt cdr3_aa
TRBJ2-7 TRBV6-5 - TRBD2 TGTGCCAGCAGACCCGGGGGGATCTACGAGCAGTACTTC CASRPGGIYEQYF
TRBJ1-2 TRBV9 - - TGTGCCAGCAGCGTAGGAACAGCTAAATGGGGCTACACCTTC CASSVGTAKWGYTF
TRBJ2-2 TRBV7-2 - - TGTGCCAGCAGGCAAGCGTGGGGGCGAACCGGGGAGCTGTTTTTT CASRQAWGRTGELFF
TRBJ2-1 TRBV11-1 - - TGTGCCAGCAGCTTACGGGCGGGAAGCCCCTACAATGAGCAGTTCTTC CASSLRAGSPYNEQFF
TRBJ1-1 TRBV4-1 once - TGCGCCAGCAGCCCACCCGGGACTGACTACACTGAAGCTTTCTTT CASSPPGTDYTEAFF
TRBJ2-7 TRBV5-5 - TRBD2 TGTGCCAGCAGCTTTACTACCGGGACTAGCACCGAGCAGTACTTC CASSFTTGTSTEQYF
TRBJ1-1 TRBV7-7 - TRBD1 TGTGCCAGCAGCTTTGTGGGGACAGGAATTGGGGGAGCTTTCTTT CASSFVGTGIGGAFF
TRBJ1-2 TRBV9 many TRBD1 TGTGCCAGCAGCTTGACAGGGGAAGGCGGCTACACCTTC CASSLTGEGGYTF
TRBJ1-1 TRBV7-2 - - TGTGCCAGCAGCTTACAGGTCGGCACTGAAGCTTTCTTT CASSLQVGTEAFF
TRBJ2-7 TRBV4-1 - TRBD2 TGCGCCAGCAGCCAAGCTGTGACTAGCGGCTACGAGCAGTACTTC CASSQAVTSGYEQYF
TRBJ2-1 TRBV9 - TRBD2 TGTGCCAGCAGCCCCACACGAAGCGGGGATGCCTACAATGAGCAGTTCTTC CASSPTRSGDAYNEQFF
TRBJ2-3 TRBV29-1 - TRBD1 TGCAGCGTTGAAGGGCCGGGGCAGGGGGCACCCGATACGCAGTATTTT CSVEGPGQGAPDTQYF
TRBJ2-1 TRBV30 - TRBD2 TGTGCCTGGAGATGGGCTAGCGGGAGGGCCTACAATGAGCAGTTCTTC CAWRWASGRAYNEQFF
TRBJ2-4 TRBV7-9 - - TGTGCCAGCAGCTACCCCCGGACACCAGCCAAAAACATTCAGTACTTC CASSYPRTPAKNIQYF
TRBJ2-1 TRBV2 - - TGTGCCAGCAGTACTCTAGGTAGCTCCTACAATGAGCAGTTCTTC CASSTLGSSYNEQFF
TRBJ1-1 TRBV6-5 - - TGTGCCAGCAGTTACGGGGGGGGAAGGGAAGCTTTCTTT CASSYGGGREAFF
TRBJ1-6 TRBV12-5 - - TGTGCTAGTGGTTTGTCGCCCAAGGGGAATTCACCCCTCCACTTT CASGLSPKGNSPLHF
TRBJ1-2 TRBV2 - - TGTGCCAGCAGTGATTATCAGGGCCCCTCCTATGGCTACACCTTC CASSDYQGPSYGYTF
TRBJ1-4 TRBV2 - - TGTGCCAGCAGTGGACTTAGTGAAAAACTGTTTTTT CASSGLSEKLFF
TRBJ2-3 TRBV7-8 - TRBD2 TGTGCCAGCAGCTTATGGGGGGGTACTAGCTCACCGCTTCGGGGCACAGATACGCAGTATTTT CASSLWGGTSSPLRGTDTQYF
TRBJ1-2 TRBV6-1 - - TGTGCCAGCAGCGAAGGACCCGGGATTGTGAAAAGTGGCTACACCTTC CASSEGPGIVKSGYTF
TRBJ1-2 TRBV7-2 - TRBD1 TGTGCCAGCAGCTTAAGACAGGGGACCGGTGGCTACACCTTC CASSLRQGTGGYTF
TRBJ1-1 TRBV2 - - TGTGCCAGCAGTGAGGCAGGCGGGTCGAACACTGAAGCTTTCTTT CASSEAGGSNTEAFF
TRBJ2-1 TRBV30 - TRBD2 TGTGCCTGGAGTGTAGGGCTAGCGGGAGACCCGGGTGGATATGAGCAGTTCTTC CAWSVGLAGDPGGYEQFF
TRBJ2-1 TRBV7-2 - - TGTGCCAGCAGCTTAAGGGGTTACAATGAGCAGTTCTTC CASSLRGYNEQFF
TRBJ2-3 TRBV29-1 - TRBD2 TGCAGCGTTGAAGCGGCGGTAGCGGGGTCCACAGATACGCAGTATTTT CSVEAAVAGSTDTQYF
TRBJ2-2 TRBV27 once TRBD2 TGTGCCAGCAGTTTACCTAGCGGGGGGGAAACCGGGGAGCTGTTTTTT CASSLPSGGETGELFF
TRBJ1-2 TRBV7-9 - - TGTGCCAGCAGCGCGGGAGTCTATGGCTACACCTTC CASSAGVYGYTF
TRBJ2-2 TRBV6-1 - - TGTGCCAGCAGTGAGGGCCGTTTGATCGGGGAGCTGTTTTTT CASSEGRLIGELFF
TRBJ2-5 TRBV12-3/TRBV12-4 - - TGTGCCAGCAGCGGGAAGTCCCAAGAGACCCAGTACTTC CASSGKSQETQYF
TRBJ1-3 TRBV3-1/TRBV3-2 - - TGTGCCAGCAGCTCCGACAACGCCCCTGGAAACACCATATATTTT CASSSDNAPGNTIYF
TRBJ2-3 TRBV2 once TRBD1 TGTGCCAGCATCCCCCCCGGGACAGGGGTCACAGATACGCAGTATTTT CASIPPGTGVTDTQYF
TRBJ1-2 TRBV2 - TRBD1 TGTGCCAGCAGCTTAGTCCCGGGACAGGTGTATAACTATGGCTACACCTTC CASSLVPGQVYNYGYTF
TRBJ2-3 TRBV15 few - TGTGCCACCAGCAGAGATATTACCCAAGCGGGTAGCACAGATACGCAGTATTTT CATSRDITQAGSTDTQYF
TRBJ2-7 TRBV27 - TRBD2 TGTGCCAGCAGTTTATATCGGACTAGCTATATCTACGAGCAGTACTTC CASSLYRTSYIYEQYF
TRBJ2-3 TRBV5-1 - - TGCGCCAGCAGCTTGGGGCGGGGCACAGATACGCAGTATTTT CASSLGRGTDTQYF
TRBJ1-1 TRBV5-1 - TRBD1 TGCGCCAGCAGCTACGGACAGGGGCCTATTGAAGCTTTCTTT CASSYGQGPIEAFF
TRBJ2-7 TRBV2 - TRBD1 TGTGCCAGCAGTCGGACAGGGGGCGGATCGTTAGCAGGGAACGAGCAGTACTTC CASSRTGGGSLAGNEQYF
TRBJ2-7 TRBV10-3 - TRBD1 TGTGCCATCAGGGCAGACAGGGTCTACGAGCAGTACTTC CAIRADRVYEQYF
TRBJ1-2 TRBV4-2 - TRBD1 TGTGCCAGCAGCCAAGTCCAGGGGGACAGGGTATTCGGCTACACCTTC CASSQVQGDRVFGYTF
TRBJ2-1 TRBV2 - - TGTGCCAGCAGTTTAACCCCGCCAGTAGCTACTACCTCCTACAATGAGCAGTTCTTC CASSLTPPVATTSYNEQFF
TRBJ2-3 TRBV7-9 - TRBD2 TGTGCCAGCAGTCGGACGGAGGGACTAGCTCCAGATACGCAGTATTTT CASSRTEGLAPDTQYF
TRBJ1-1 TRBV14 - TRBD1 TGTGCCAGCAGCCATTGGACAGGGGGAGCTTTCTTT CASSHWTGGAFF
TRBJ2-2 TRBV7-9 few TRBD1 TGTGCCAGCAGGACCACAGGGGGCAACACCGGGGAGCTGTTTTTT CASRTTGGNTGELFF
TRBJ1-2 TRBV6-2/TRBV6-3 - TRBD1 TGTGCCAGCAGTACGGGACAGGTCTATGGCTACACCTTC CASSTGQVYGYTF
TRBJ1-3 TRBV4-3 - TRBD1 TGCGCCAGCAGCCAGGTCCTAGGGACAGGCAAGTCCGGAAACACCATATATTTT CASSQVLGTGKSGNTIYF
TRBJ2-3 TRBV7-6 - - TGTGCCAGCAGCTTAGGGGGACATAGCACAGATACGCAGTATTTT CASSLGGHSTDTQYF
TRBJ2-7 TRBV10-3 - TRBD1 TGTGCCATCAGGACGACAGGGGCCGAGCAGTACTTC CAIRTTGAEQYF
TRBJ1-2 TRBV6-2/TRBV6-3 - TRBD1 TGTGCCAGCAGTTTACGGACAGGGGGCCTACGTGGGAATTTCTATGGCTACACCTTC CASSLRTGGLRGNFYGYTF
TRBJ1-2 TRBV19 - - TGTGCCAGTAGTATACCGGGACACCCTGGCTACACCTTC CASSIPGHPGYTF